This T cell receptor beta chain was captured by sequencing in a study of blood T cells in healthy people across ages. The authors ran a second PCR of about 7 to 11 cycles using a sample-barcoded 5' primer and a J-beta primer mix. TCRdb fed the 5' RACE reads into MiXCR, producing one record per CDR3 protein. The sample carries just over 800,000 distinct CDR3 sequences, 62% recorded once. Per sample, extraction of total RNA gave at least 5.5 micrograms in every case. Germline V lookup: CDR1 GTSNPN, CDR2 SVGIG (reference sequence). The CDR3 is made up of 14 amino acids. The V end lost 3 bases, the J end lost 8 bases, and 14 bases lay between the germline ends. Points on this clonotype: What it recognizes is unknown.

Findings and limits, study-wide: Underestimates were what the diversity estimates from one million T cells were considered to be.

V is TRBV30 and J is TRBJ1-6; D not resolved. This TCR derives from a young man in good health. The sample was blood. The CDR3 DNA reads as TGTGCCTGGAGACGTCGCGCCCAGGATTCACCCCTCCACTTT. It translates to CAWRRRAQDSPLHF.